Listed below are T cell receptor beta chains from one sample, sequenced in a study of T cell changes during pregnancy in multiple sclerosis. Measured with immunoSEQ multiplex PCR; TCRdb has only the in-frame clones, and not every one. This table has around 100,000 clones, approximately 90% appearing once. This specimen was peripheral blood, taken after pregnancy. The receptor source for this set is a female donor with multiple sclerosis, enrolled in a pregnancy study. The CDR3 runs from the conserved cysteine through the conserved F or W. A D gene is named only where the DNA matches it firmly. Rows give clone size only sometimes, using once, few, many, or a class for an expanded clone.

TGTGCCAGCAGTAACGGCAGGGTTCATTCACCCCTCCACTTT CASSNGRVHSPLHF TRBJ1-6 NA NA TRBV6-5 14
TGTGCCAGCTCACACCTGGCGACCGTACAGGGCAAATACACAGATACGCAGTATTTT CASSHLATVQGKYTDTQYF TRBJ2-3 NA NA TRBV18 19
TGTGCCAGCAGCTTAGCAGGACAGAACAATGAGCAGTTCTTC CASSLAGQNNEQFF TRBJ2-1 NA NA TRBV7-9 14
TGTGCCAGTAGTATAGATCTGACTGTACCTCAAACTGAAGCTTTCTTT CASSIDLTVPQTEAFF TRBJ1-1 NA NA TRBV19 16
TGTGCCAGCAGAACTGGGACAGCCATCAACACTGAAGCTTTCTTT CASRTGTAINTEAFF TRBJ1-1 NA TRBD1 TRBV6-6 15
TGTGCCAGCAGTGAATGGTCACGGGGGACGGCAGATACGCAGTATTTT CASSEWSRGTADTQYF TRBJ2-3 NA NA TRBV6-1 16
TGTGCCTGGAATCCGACAGGGGGCTCCACAGATACGCAGTATTTT CAWNPTGGSTDTQYF TRBJ2-3 NA TRBD1 TRBV30 15
TGTGCCAGCAGTTGGGCAGGGTTGGCGATGGATAATTCACCCCTCCACTTT CASSWAGLAMDNSPLHF TRBJ1-6 NA NA TRBV27 17
TGCGCCAGCAGCTTGGCCCGCCCGGCGGGGTCACCCCTCCACTTT CASSLARPAGSPLHF TRBJ1-6 NA NA TRBV5-1 15
TGCAGCGTGGAGGGGGCGGCCTACGAGCAGTACTTC CSVEGAAYEQYF TRBJ2-7 NA NA TRBV29-1 12
TGTGCCAGTAGGGGGACAGGGCGGAACGAGCAGTACTTC CASRGTGRNEQYF TRBJ2-7 NA TRBD1 TRBV19 13
TGTGCCAGCAGCCAAGGTGGGGCTAGCACAGATACGCAGTATTTT CASSQGGASTDTQYF TRBJ2-3 NA NA TRBV4-2 15
TGTGCCAGCAGCTCACGGACAGTTCTCCCCCTCTATGGCTACACCTTC CASSSRTVLPLYGYTF TRBJ1-2 NA NA TRBV11-2 16
TGTGCCAGCAGTGATATAAGGGGCCGTGAAGCTTTCTTT CASSDIRGREAFF TRBJ1-1 NA NA TRBV6-1 13
TGTGCCACCAGCAGAGAATGGGGCGCTCTGCCCCAGCATTTT CATSREWGALPQHF TRBJ1-5 NA NA TRBV15 14
TGTGCCAGCAGTTCAAACTCGGGACATTGGAGCTCTGGGGCCAACGTCCTGACTTTC CASSSNSGHWSSGANVLTF TRBJ2-6 NA NA TRBV27 19
TGTGCCAGCTCACCACCGAGGGGGTTCACTGAAGCTTTCTTT CASSPPRGFTEAFF TRBJ1-1 NA NA TRBV18 14
TGTGCCAGCAGTGGGGGACAGGGGAAGTACGAGCAGTACTTC CASSGGQGKYEQYF TRBJ2-7 NA TRBD1 TRBV2 14
TGTGCCAGCAGTGAAAGTTGGGCCGGAAAGACTGAAGCTTTCTTT CASSESWAGKTEAFF TRBJ1-1 NA NA TRBV6-1 15
TGTGCCAGCTCACCCCTAGATCGGTTCGAGCAGTACTTC CASSPLDRFEQYF TRBJ2-7 NA NA TRBV18 13
TGTGCCAGCAGCTTGGTAACCGGGACTACTGGAAACACCATATATTTT CASSLVTGTTGNTIYF TRBJ1-3 NA NA TRBV13 16
TGTGCCAGCAGTCTGAAAACAGGGAAAAATGGCTACACCTTC CASSLKTGKNGYTF TRBJ1-2 NA NA TRBV2 14
TGTGCCAGCAGCTTGACAGCTAACTATGGCTACACCTTC CASSLTANYGYTF TRBJ1-2 NA NA TRBV5-8 13
TGTGCCAGCTCGTGGGGACAGAGAGAAAAACTGTTTTTT CASSWGQREKLFF TRBJ1-4 few TRBD1 TRBV25-1 13
TGTGCCAGTAGCATAAGTAGAAAGTCCTACGAGCAGTACTTC CASSISRKSYEQYF TRBJ2-7 NA NA TRBV19 14
TGTGCCAGCAGTTGGGCGAGTAATAGCAATCAGCCCCAGCATTTT CASSWASNSNQPQHF TRBJ1-5 NA NA TRBV27 15
TGTGCCAGCGCCGGACAGGGAGGGAGCAATCAGCCCCAGCATTTT CASAGQGGSNQPQHF TRBJ1-5 NA TRBD1 TRBV25-1 15
TGTGCCAGCAGCTTAGTCCAGGGCACTGAAGCTTTCTTT CASSLVQGTEAFF TRBJ1-1 NA NA TRBV11-3 13
TGTGCCAGCAGCCAAGAGACAGGGATCTCCTATAATTCACCCCTCCACTTT CASSQETGISYNSPLHF TRBJ1-6 NA TRBD1 TRBV14 17
TGTGCCGTTAACTACGGTCCGGTGAACACTGAAGCTTTCTTT CAVNYGPVNTEAFF TRBJ1-1 NA NA TRBV7-8 14
TGTGCCAGCAGCGTAGGGTTAGCGGGGGGCTCAAGCTCCTACAATGAGCAGTTCTTC CASSVGLAGGSSSYNEQFF TRBJ2-1 NA TRBD2 TRBV9 19
TGTGCCAGCAGCTTAGCGAGTGGGGCAGGATCACCCCTCCACTTT CASSLASGAGSPLHF TRBJ1-6 NA NA TRBV7-9 15
TGTGCCAGCAGCCAAGATGGGAGGGGACAGGGGATGAACACTGAAGCTTTCTTT CASSQDGRGQGMNTEAFF TRBJ1-1 once TRBD1 TRBV14 18
TGTGCCAGTTTCCTCTCCGGGGGTACTGAAGCTTTCTTT CASFLSGGTEAFF TRBJ1-1 NA NA TRBV6-5 13
TGTGCCAGCAGCCAAGATTTCGGGGACAGTGAAGCTTTCTTT CASSQDFGDSEAFF TRBJ1-1 few TRBD1 TRBV14 14
TGTGCCAGCAGTTTGGCGGGGGGCCGATTAGAGACCCAGTACTTC CASSLAGGRLETQYF TRBJ2-5 NA TRBD2 TRBV6-5 15
TGTGCCAGCAGCCCCGCGGGTCTAGCGGGGACCGATACGCAGTATTTT CASSPAGLAGTDTQYF TRBJ2-3 NA TRBD2 TRBV7-6 16
TGCGCCAGCAGCCAAGGTAGCGGGGGTCTCGGTGAGCAGTTCTTC CASSQGSGGLGEQFF TRBJ2-1 NA TRBD2 TRBV4-1 15
TGTGCCACCAGCAAGAGAACCGGGTCGAGGGATAATTCACCCCTCCACTTT CATSKRTGSRDNSPLHF TRBJ1-6 NA NA TRBV15 17
TGTGCCAGCAGCCCAGAGAGCGTGGAAGAGACCCAGTACTTC CASSPESVEETQYF TRBJ2-5 NA NA TRBV9 14
TGTGCCAGCAGCTTAGCGCGGTTTAGCGGGGGGGAAGGCTCGGCCTACAATGAGCAGTTCTTC CASSLARFSGGEGSAYNEQFF TRBJ2-1 NA TRBD2 TRBV7-6 21
TGTGCCAGCAGCTTAGGGGACAGCGCGAACACCGGGGAGCTGTTTTTT CASSLGDSANTGELFF TRBJ2-2 NA TRBD1 TRBV11-3 16
TGTGCCAGCAGCGTAGATCCCCCTAGCGGGGGGACCAGCACAGATACGCAGTATTTT CASSVDPPSGGTSTDTQYF TRBJ2-3 NA TRBD2 TRBV9 19
TGCAGTGCCCTGAGGGCATATGGCTACACCTTC CSALRAYGYTF TRBJ1-2 once NA TRBV20-1 11
TGTGCCACCAGCAGAGTCGGGGACTACCCGAGCACCGGGGAGCTGTTTTTT CATSRVGDYPSTGELFF TRBJ2-2 NA TRBD2 TRBV15 17
TGTGCCAGCGTGGGGTCGGGGTCCTATAATTCACCCCTCCACTTT CASVGSGSYNSPLHF TRBJ1-6 NA NA TRBV11-2 15
TGTGCCAGTAGAACGGGACAGGTCGGTCACAATCAGCCCCAGCATTTT CASRTGQVGHNQPQHF TRBJ1-5 once TRBD1 TRBV19 16
TGTGCCAGCAGCTTAGGGACATCTCTCACCGGGGAGCTGTTTTTT CASSLGTSLTGELFF TRBJ2-2 NA NA TRBV7-3 15
TGTGCCAGCAGCCTCCCAGGGTCTGCTAATGAAAAACTGTTTTTT CASSLPGSANEKLFF TRBJ1-4 NA NA TRBV6-6 15